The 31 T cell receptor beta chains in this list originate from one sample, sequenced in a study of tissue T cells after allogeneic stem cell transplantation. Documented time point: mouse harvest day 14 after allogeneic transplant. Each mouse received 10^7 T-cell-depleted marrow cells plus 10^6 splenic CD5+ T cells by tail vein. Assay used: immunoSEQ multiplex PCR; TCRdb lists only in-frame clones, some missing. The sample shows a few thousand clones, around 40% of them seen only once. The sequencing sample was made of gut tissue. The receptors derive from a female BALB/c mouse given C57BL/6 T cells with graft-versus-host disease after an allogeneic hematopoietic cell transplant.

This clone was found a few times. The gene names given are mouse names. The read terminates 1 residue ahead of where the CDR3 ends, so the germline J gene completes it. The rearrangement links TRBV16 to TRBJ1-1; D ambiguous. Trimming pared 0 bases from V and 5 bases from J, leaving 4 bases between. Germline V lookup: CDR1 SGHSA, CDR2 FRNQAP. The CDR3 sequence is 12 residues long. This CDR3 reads CASSLDRTEVFF. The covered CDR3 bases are TGTGCAAGCAGCTTAGATCGGACAGAAGTCTTC.

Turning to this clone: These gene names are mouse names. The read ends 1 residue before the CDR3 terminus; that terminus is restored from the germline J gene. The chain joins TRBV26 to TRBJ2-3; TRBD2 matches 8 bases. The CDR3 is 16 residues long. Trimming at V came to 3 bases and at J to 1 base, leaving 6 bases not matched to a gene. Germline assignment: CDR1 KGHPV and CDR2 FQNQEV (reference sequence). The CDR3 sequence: CASSLTLGGGAETLYF. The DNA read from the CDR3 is TGTGCCAGCAGTCTTACCCTGGGGGGAGGTGCAGAAACGCTGTAT.

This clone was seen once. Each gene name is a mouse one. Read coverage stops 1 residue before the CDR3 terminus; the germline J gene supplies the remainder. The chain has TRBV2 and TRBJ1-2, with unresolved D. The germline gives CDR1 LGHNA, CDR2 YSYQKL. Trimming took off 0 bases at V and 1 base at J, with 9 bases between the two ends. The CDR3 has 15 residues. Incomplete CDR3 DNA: TGTGCCAGCAGCCAAGACGGCATAATAAACTCCGACTACACC. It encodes CASSQDGIINSDYT. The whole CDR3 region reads CASSQDGIINSDYTF.

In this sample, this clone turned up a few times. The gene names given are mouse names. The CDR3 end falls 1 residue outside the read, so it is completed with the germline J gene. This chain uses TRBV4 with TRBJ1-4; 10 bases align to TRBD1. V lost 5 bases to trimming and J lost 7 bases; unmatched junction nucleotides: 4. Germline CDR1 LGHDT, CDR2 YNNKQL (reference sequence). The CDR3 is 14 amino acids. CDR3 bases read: TGTGCCAGCAGCACCGGGACAGGGGTCGAAAGATTATTT. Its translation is CASSTGTGVERLF. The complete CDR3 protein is CASSTGTGVERLFF.

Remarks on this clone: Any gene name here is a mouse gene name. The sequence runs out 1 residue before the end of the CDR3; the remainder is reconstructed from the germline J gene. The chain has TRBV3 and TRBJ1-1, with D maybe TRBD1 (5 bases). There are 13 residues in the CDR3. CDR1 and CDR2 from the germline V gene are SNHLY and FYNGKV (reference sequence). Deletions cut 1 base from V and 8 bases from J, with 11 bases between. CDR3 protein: CASSLERAGEVFF. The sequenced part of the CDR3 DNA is TGTGCCAGCAGCTTAGAACGGGCAGGGGAAGTCTTC.

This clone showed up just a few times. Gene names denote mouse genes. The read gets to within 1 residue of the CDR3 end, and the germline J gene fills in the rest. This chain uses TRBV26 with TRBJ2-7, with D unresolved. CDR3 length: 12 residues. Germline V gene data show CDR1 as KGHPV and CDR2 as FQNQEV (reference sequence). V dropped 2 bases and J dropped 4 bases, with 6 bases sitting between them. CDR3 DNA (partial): TGTGCCAGCAGTCTGAGGCATTATGAACAGTAC. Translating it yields CASSLRHYEQY. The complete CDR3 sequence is CASSLRHYEQYF.

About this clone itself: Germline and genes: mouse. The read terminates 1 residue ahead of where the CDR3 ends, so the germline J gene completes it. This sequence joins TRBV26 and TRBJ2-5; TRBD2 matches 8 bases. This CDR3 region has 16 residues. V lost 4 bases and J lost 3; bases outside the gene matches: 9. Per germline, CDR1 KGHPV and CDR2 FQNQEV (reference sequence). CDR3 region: CASSPDWGWRQDTQYF. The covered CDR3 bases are TGTGCCAGCAGTCCCGACTGGGGCTGGAGGCAAGACACCCAGTAC. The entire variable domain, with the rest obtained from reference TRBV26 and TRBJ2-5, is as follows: NSKVIQTPRYLVKGQGQKAKMRCIPEKGHPVVFWYQQNKNNEFKFLINFQNQEVLQQIDMTEKRFSAECPSNSPCSLEIQSSEAGDSALYLCASSPDWGWRQDTQYFGPGTRLLVL.

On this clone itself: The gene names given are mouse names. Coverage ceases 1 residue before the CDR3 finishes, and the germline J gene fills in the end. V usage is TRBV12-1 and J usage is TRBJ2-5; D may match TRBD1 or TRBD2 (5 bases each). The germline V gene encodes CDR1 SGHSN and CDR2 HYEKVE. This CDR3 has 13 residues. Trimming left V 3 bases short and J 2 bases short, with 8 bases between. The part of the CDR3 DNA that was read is TGTGCCAGCTCTTGGGACCGCCAAGACACCCAGTAC. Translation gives CASSWDRQDTQY. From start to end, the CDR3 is CASSWDRQDTQYF.

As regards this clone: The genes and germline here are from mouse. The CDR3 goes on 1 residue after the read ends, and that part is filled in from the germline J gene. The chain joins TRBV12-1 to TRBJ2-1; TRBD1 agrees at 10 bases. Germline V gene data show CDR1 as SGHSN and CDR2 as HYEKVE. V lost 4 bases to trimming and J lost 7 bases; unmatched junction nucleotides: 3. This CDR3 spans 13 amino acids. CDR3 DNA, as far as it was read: TGTGCCAGCTCGCCGACAGGGGGCGCTGAGCAGTTC. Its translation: CASSPTGGAEQF. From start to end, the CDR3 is CASSPTGGAEQFF.

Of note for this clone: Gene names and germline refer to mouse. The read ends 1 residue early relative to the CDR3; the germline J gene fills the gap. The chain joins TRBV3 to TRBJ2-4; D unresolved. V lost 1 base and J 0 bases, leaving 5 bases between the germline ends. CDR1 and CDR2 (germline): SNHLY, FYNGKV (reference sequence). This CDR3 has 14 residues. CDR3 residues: CASSLVPSQNTLYF. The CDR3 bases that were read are TGTGCCAGCAGCTTAGTACCTAGTCAAAACACCTTGTAC.

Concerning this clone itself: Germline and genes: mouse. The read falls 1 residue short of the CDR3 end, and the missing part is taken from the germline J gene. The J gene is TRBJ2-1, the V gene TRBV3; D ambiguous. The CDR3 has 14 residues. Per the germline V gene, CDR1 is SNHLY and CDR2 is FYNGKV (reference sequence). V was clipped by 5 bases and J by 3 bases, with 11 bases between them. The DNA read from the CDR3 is TGTGCCAGCAGCCCACGGGGTGGCTATGCTGAGCAGTTC. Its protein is CASSPRGGYAEQF. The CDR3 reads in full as CASSPRGGYAEQFF.

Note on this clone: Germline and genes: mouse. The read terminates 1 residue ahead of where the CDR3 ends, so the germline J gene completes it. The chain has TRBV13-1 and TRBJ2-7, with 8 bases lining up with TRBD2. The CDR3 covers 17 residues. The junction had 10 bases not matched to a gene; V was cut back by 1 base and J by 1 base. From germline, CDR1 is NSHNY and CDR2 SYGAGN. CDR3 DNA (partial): TGTGCCAGCAGTGATAACACTGGGGGACGCAAGTCCTATGAACAGTAC. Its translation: CASSDNTGGRKSYEQY. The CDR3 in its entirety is CASSDNTGGRKSYEQYF.

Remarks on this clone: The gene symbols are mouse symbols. CDR3 amino acids: CASSRDNSAETLYF. CDR3 bases read: TGTGCCAGCAGCAGGGACAATAGTGCAGAAACGCTGTAT. J is TRBJ2-3 and V is TRBV26; D is possibly TRBD1 (6 bases). The CDR3 is cut off 1 residue early in the read; its end comes from the germline J gene. The CDR3 consists of 14 residues. Germline V lookup: CDR1 KGHPV, CDR2 FQNQEV (reference sequence). V was shortened by 6 bases and J by 0 bases, with 10 bases between the two germline ends.

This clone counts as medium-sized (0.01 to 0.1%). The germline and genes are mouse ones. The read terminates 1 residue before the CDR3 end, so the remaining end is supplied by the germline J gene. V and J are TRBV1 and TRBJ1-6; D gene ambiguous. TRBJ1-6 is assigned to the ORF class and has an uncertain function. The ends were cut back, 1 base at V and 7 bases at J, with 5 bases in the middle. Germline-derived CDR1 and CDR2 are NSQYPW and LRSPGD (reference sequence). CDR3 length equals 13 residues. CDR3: CTCSAGANSPLYF. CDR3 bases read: TGCACCTGCAGTGCAGGGGCGAATTCGCCCCTCTAC.

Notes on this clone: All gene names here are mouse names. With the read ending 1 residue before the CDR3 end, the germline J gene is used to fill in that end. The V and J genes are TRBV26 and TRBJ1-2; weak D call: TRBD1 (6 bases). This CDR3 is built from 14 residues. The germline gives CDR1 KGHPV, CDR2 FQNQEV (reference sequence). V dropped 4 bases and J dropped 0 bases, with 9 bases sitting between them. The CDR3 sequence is CASSRDIANSDYTF. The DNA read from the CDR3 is TGTGCCAGCAGTCGGGACATTGCAAACTCCGACTACACC.

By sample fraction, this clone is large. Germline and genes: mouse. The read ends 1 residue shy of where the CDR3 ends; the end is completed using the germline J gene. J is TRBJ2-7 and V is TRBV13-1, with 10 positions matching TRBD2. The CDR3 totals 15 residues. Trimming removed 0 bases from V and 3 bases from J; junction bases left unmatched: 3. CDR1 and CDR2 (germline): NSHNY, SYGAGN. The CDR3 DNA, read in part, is TGTGCCAGCAGTGATGCCGGGACTGGGGACTATGAACAGTAC. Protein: CASSDAGTGDYEQY. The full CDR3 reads CASSDAGTGDYEQYF.

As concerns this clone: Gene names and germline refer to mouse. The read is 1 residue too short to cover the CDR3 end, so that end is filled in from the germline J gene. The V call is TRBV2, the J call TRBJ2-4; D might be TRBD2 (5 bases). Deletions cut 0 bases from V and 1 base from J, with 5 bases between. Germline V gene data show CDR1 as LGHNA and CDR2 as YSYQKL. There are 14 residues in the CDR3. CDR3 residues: CASSQDGGQNTLYF. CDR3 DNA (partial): TGTGCCAGCAGCCAAGATGGGGGTCAAAACACCTTGTAC.

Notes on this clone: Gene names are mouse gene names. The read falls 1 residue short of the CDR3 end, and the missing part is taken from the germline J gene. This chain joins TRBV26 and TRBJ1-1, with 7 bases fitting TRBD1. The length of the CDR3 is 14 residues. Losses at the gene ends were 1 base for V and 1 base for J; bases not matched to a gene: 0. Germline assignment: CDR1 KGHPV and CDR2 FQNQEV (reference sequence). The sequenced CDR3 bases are TGTGCCAGCAGTCTGTACAGGGGAAACACAGAAGTCTTC. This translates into CASSLYRGNTEVF. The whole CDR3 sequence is CASSLYRGNTEVFF.

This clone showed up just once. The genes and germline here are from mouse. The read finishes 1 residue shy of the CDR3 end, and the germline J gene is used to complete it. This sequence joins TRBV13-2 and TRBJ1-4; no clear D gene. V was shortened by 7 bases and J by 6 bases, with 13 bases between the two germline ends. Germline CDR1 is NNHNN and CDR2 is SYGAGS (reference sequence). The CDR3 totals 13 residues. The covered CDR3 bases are TGTGCCAGCTCTCTACCAGGCCACGAAAGATTATTT. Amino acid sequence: CASSLPGHERLF. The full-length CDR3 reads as CASSLPGHERLFF.

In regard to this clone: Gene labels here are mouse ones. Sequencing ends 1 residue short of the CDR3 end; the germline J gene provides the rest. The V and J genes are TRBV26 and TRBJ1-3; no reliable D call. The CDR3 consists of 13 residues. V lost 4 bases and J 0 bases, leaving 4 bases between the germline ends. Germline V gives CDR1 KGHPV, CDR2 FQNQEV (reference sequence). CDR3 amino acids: CASSQGSGNTLYF. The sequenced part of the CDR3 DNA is TGTGCCAGCAGTCAAGGTTCTGGAAATACGCTCTAT.

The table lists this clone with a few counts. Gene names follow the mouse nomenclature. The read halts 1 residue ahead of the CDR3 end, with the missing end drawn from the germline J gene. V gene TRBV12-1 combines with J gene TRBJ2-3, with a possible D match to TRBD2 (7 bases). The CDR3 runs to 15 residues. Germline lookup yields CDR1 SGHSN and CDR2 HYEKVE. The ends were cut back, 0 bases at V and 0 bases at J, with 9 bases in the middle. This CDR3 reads CASSLRGASAETLYF. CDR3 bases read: TGTGCCAGCTCTCTCAGGGGGGCTAGTGCAGAAACGCTGTAT.

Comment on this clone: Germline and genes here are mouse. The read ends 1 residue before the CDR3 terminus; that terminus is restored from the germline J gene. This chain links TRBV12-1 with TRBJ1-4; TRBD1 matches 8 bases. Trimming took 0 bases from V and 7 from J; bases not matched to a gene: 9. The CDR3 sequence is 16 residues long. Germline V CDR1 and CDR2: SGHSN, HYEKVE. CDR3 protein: CASSLAGQGGGERLFF. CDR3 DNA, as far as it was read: TGTGCCAGCTCTCTCGCCGGACAGGGAGGGGGCGAAAGATTATTT.

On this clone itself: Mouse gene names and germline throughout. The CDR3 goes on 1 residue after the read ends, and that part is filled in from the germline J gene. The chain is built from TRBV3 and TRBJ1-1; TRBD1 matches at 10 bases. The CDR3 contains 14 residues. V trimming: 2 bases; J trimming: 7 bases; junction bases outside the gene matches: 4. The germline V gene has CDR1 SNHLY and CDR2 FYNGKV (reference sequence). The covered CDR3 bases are TGTGCCAGCAGCTTAAAGGGACAGGGGAGAGAAGTCTTC. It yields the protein CASSLKGQGREVF. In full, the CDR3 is CASSLKGQGREVFF.

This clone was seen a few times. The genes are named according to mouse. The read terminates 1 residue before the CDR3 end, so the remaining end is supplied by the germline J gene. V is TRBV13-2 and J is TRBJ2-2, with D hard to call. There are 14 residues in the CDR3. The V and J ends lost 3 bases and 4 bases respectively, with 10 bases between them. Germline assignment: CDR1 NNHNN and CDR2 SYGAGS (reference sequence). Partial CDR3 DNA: TGTGCCAGCGGTGCGGGGATCGGCACCGGGCAGCTCTAC. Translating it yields CASGAGIGTGQLY. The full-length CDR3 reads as CASGAGIGTGQLYF.

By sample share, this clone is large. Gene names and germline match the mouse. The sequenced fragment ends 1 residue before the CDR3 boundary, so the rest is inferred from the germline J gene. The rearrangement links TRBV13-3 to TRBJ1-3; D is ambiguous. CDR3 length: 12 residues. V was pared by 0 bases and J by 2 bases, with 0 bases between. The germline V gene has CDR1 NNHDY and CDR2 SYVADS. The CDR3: CASSDAGNTLYF. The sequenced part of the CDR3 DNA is TGTGCCAGCAGTGATGCTGGAAATACGCTCTAT.

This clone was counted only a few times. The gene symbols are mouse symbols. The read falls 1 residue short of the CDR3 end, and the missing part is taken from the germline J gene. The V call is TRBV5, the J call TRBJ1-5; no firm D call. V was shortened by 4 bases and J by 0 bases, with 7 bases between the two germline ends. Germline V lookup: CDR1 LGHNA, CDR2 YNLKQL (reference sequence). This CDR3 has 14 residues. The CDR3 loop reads CASSRRNNNQAPLF. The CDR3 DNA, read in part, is TGTGCCAGCAGCCGCAGAAATAACAACCAGGCTCCGCTT.

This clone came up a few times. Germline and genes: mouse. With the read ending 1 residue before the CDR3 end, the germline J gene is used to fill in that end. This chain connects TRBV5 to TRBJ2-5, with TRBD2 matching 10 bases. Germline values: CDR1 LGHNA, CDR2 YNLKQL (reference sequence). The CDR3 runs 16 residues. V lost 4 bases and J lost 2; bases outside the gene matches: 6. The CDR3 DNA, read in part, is TGTGCCAGCAGCCCATCTAACTGGGGGGGCCAAGACACCCAGTAC. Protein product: CASSPSNWGGQDTQY. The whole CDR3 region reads CASSPSNWGGQDTQYF.

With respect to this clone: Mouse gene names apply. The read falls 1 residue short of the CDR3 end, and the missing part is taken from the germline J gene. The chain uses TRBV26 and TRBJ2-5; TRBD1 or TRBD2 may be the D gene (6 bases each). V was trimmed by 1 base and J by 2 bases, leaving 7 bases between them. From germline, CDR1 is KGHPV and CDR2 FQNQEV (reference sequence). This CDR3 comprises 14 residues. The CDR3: CASSLWGRQDTQYF. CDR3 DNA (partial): TGTGCCAGCAGTCTGTGGGGGCGCCAAGACACCCAGTAC.

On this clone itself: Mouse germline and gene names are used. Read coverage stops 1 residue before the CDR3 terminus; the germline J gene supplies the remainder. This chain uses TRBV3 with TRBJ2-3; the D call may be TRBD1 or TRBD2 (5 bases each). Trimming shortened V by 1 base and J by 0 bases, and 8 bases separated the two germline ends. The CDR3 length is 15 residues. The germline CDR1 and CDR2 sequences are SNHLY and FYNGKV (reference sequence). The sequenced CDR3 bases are TGTGCCAGCAGCTTAGATGGGGCTAGTGCAGAAACGCTGTAT. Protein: CASSLDGASAETLY. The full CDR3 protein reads CASSLDGASAETLYF.

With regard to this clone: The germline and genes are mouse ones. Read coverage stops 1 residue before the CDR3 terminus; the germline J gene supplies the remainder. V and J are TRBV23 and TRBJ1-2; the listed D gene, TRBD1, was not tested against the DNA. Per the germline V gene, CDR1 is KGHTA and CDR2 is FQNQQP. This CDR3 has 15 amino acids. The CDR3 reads CSSSQSGTTNSDYTF. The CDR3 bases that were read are TGCTCCAGCAGTCAATCAGGGACAACAAACTCCGACTACACC.

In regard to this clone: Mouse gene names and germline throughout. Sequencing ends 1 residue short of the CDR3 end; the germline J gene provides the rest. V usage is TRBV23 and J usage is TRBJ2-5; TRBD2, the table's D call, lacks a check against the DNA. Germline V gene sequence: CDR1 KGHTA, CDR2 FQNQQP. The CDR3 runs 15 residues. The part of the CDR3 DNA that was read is TGCTCCAGCAGTCCCCTCTGGGGGGCCCAAGACACCCAGTAC. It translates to CSSSPLWGAQDTQY. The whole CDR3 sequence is CSSSPLWGAQDTQYF.